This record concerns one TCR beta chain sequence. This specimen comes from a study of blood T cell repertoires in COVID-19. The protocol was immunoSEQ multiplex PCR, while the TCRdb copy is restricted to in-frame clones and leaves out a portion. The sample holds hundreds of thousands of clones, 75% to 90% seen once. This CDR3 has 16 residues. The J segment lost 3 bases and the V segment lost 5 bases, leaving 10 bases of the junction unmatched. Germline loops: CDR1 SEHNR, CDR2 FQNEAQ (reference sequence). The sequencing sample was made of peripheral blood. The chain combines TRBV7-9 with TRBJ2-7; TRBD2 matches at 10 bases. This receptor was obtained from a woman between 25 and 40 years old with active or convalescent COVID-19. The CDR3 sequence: CASSRMTSGLSYEQYF. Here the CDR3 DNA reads TGTGCCAGCAGCCGTATGACTAGCGGGTTAAGCTACGAGCAGTACTTC.